This T cell receptor (beta chain) was observed in a study of blood T cell repertoires in COVID-19. About the study: The samples span acute and convalescent COVID-19 from the United States, Italy and Spain.

This CDR3 has 15 amino acids. Germline-derived CDR1 and CDR2 are MNHEY and SMNVEV (reference sequence). With 6 bases clipped from V and 7 bases from J, the junction kept 9 bases outside the gene matches. Source study methods: Amplifying reference gene primers gave estimates of nucleated cell counts. Produced via immunoSEQ multiplex PCR; TCRdb's table is partial and in-frame only. V, J and clone size are taken as reported in that table, and D and trimming were inferred from the DNA itself. In the table there are roughly 260,000 clones, 87% of which are singletons. Sequenced material: peripheral blood. The chain links TRBV27 to TRBJ1-5, with 10 bases that match TRBD1. This sequence was found in a woman in her forties or fifties with acute or convalescent COVID-19. This CDR3 is CASSPQTGGVQPQHF. DNA for the CDR3: TGTGCCAGCAGCCCCCAGACAGGGGGCGTACAGCCCCAGCATTTT.